This is a list of T cell receptor beta chains from one sample in a study of blood T cell repertoires in COVID-19. Some clones are missing from TCRdb's copy, which holds only in-frame ones; the method was immunoSEQ multiplex PCR. This table holds 150,000 to 180,000 clones, about three quarters found once. Sequencing was carried out using peripheral blood. These receptors all stem from a man of 80 years or more with acute or convalescent COVID-19. The CDR3 runs from the conserved cysteine through the conserved F or W.

V gene: TRBV7-3
J gene: TRBJ2-1
CDR3 protein: CASSLTRLDNEQFF

V gene: TRBV18
J gene: TRBJ2-1
CDR3 protein: CATPAGLNTNEQFF

V gene: TRBV7-2
J gene: TRBJ2-1
CDR3 protein: CASSLGQGNYNEQFF

V gene: TRBV6-6
J gene: TRBJ2-7
CDR3 protein: CASRSTTGSSYEQYF

V gene: TRBV5-1
J gene: TRBJ2-5
CDR3 protein: CASSPLGALGETQYF

V gene: TRBV2
J gene: TRBJ2-2
CDR3 protein: CASSALAGVLGELFF

V gene: TRBV4-3
J gene: TRBJ2-7
CDR3 protein: CASSQDGNRINEQYF

V gene: TRBV11-2
J gene: TRBJ1-2
CDR3 protein: CASSLAWTGSGNYGYTF

V gene: TRBV14
J gene: TRBJ1-2
CDR3 protein: CASSQPGTGGARGYTF

V gene: TRBV12-3/TRBV12-4
J gene: TRBJ2-1
CDR3 protein: CASKWTGGDEQFF

V gene: TRBV29-1
J gene: TRBJ2-1
CDR3 protein: CSVRGLAPNEQFF

V gene: TRBV5-6
J gene: TRBJ2-3
CDR3 protein: CASSGYGQGATDTQYF

V gene: TRBV24-1
J gene: TRBJ1-1
CDR3 protein: CATRQGEGTEAFF

V gene: TRBV12-3/TRBV12-4
J gene: TRBJ1-3
CDR3 protein: CASSLSGNTIYF

V gene: TRBV2
J gene: TRBJ2-5
CDR3 protein: CASNVQGNQETQYF

V gene: TRBV5-1
J gene: TRBJ2-2
CDR3 protein: CASLGTGVTGELFF

V gene: TRBV30
J gene: TRBJ1-6
CDR3 protein: CAWSLDRKNSPLHF

V gene: TRBV19
J gene: TRBJ2-3
CDR3 protein: CASSSQHRAADTQYF

V gene: TRBV29-1
J gene: TRBJ2-5
CDR3 protein: CSVDKSGIAGTQYF

V gene: TRBV29-1
J gene: TRBJ1-2
CDR3 protein: CSVAGTGEGSGYTF

V gene: TRBV5-1
J gene: TRBJ2-3
CDR3 protein: CASSFSSGGVLTDTQYF

V gene: TRBV3-1/TRBV3-2
J gene: TRBJ1-4
CDR3 protein: CASRGDRGRSDEKLFF

V gene: TRBV4-3
J gene: TRBJ1-1
CDR3 protein: CASSQDRGFEAFF

V gene: TRBV5-1
J gene: TRBJ2-2
CDR3 protein: CASSLERLGNTGELFF

V gene: TRBV7-9
J gene: TRBJ2-7
CDR3 protein: CASSPGGQATYEQYF

V gene: TRBV19
J gene: TRBJ1-5
CDR3 protein: CASSRGNQPQHF

V gene: TRBV5-1
J gene: TRBJ2-3
CDR3 protein: CASSLSSAGIDTQYF

V gene: TRBV3-1/TRBV3-2
J gene: TRBJ1-1
CDR3 protein: CASSRGGVTEAFF

V gene: TRBV9
J gene: TRBJ2-3
CDR3 protein: CASSVGAGSTDTQYF

V gene: TRBV18
J gene: TRBJ2-1
CDR3 protein: CASSPLPRVGSSYNEQFF

V gene: TRBV2
J gene: TRBJ2-3
CDR3 protein: CASSLRITDTQYF

V gene: TRBV18
J gene: TRBJ2-5
CDR3 protein: CASSPYRGGQETQYF

V gene: TRBV19
J gene: TRBJ2-3
CDR3 protein: CASSVSQSQYF

V gene: TRBV5-1
J gene: TRBJ1-4
CDR3 protein: CASSMGQGNEKLFF

V gene: TRBV19
J gene: TRBJ2-5
CDR3 protein: CASSIPGGGDQETQYF

V gene: TRBV27
J gene: TRBJ2-1
CDR3 protein: CASSLYGTVSYNEQFF

V gene: TRBV6-2/TRBV6-3
J gene: TRBJ2-5
CDR3 protein: CASSYSGSQETQYF

V gene: TRBV7-9
J gene: TRBJ2-1
CDR3 protein: CASSPRVSGGTSYNEQFF

V gene: TRBV9
J gene: TRBJ1-2
CDR3 protein: CASSVATRADGYTF

V gene: TRBV6-6
J gene: TRBJ2-5
CDR3 protein: CASSYSTPGLETQYF

V gene: TRBV10-3
J gene: TRBJ1-2
CDR3 protein: CAISGTGVGYGYTF

V gene: TRBV10-3
J gene: TRBJ2-5
CDR3 protein: CAISESGQGEETQYF

V gene: TRBV7-9
J gene: TRBJ2-3
CDR3 protein: CASSRWMTSGGSSDTQYF

V gene: TRBV11-3
J gene: TRBJ2-1
CDR3 protein: CASSPNLAASYNEQFF

V gene: TRBV19
J gene: TRBJ2-2
CDR3 protein: CASRGGTGTVYGGELFF

V gene: TRBV27
J gene: TRBJ2-5
CDR3 protein: CASSSAVVGETQYF

V gene: TRBV5-1
J gene: TRBJ1-4
CDR3 protein: CASSIGQGAMQSEKLFF

V gene: TRBV9
J gene: TRBJ2-2
CDR3 protein: CASSYLAGELFF

V gene: TRBV9
J gene: TRBJ1-1
CDR3 protein: CASSPGQGWNTEAFF

V gene: TRBV11-3
J gene: TRBJ2-7
CDR3 protein: CASTVNSGPTYEQYF

V gene: TRBV12-3/TRBV12-4
J gene: TRBJ1-1
CDR3 protein: CASSYRGFTEAFF

V gene: TRBV19
J gene: TRBJ1-5
CDR3 protein: CASSIGRTGGRQPQHF

V gene: TRBV7-3
J gene: TRBJ2-1
CDR3 protein: CASSRTSGGLYNEQFF

V gene: TRBV11-1
J gene: TRBJ2-3
CDR3 protein: CASSSRGQGLGDTQYF

V gene: TRBV11-1
J gene: TRBJ2-1
CDR3 protein: CASSSRQGSYNEQFF

V gene: TRBV9
J gene: TRBJ2-2
CDR3 protein: CASSVRLPANTGELFF

V gene: TRBV5-6
J gene: TRBJ2-3
CDR3 protein: CASSVGTGSLDTQYF

V gene: TRBV18
J gene: TRBJ1-2
CDR3 protein: CASSSDRSNYGYTF

V gene: TRBV4-2
J gene: TRBJ1-6
CDR3 protein: CASSQADRLKNSPLHF

V gene: TRBV7-3
J gene: TRBJ2-5
CDR3 protein: CASSPLAQETQYF